This TCR beta chain was sequenced in a study of breast tumors, draining lymph nodes, adjacent tissues. This clonotype has ten or more counts. The antigen is not known. The CDR3 is 15 amino acids. The V gene's germline CDR1 is SGDLS and CDR2 YYNGEE. Trimming removed 4 bases from V and 4 bases from J; junction bases left unmatched: 1. Samples came from axillary lymph nodes draining the breast cancer. Broader study findings: Most tumor T cells seemingly derive from lymph node, then expand in tumor. Tumor and nontumor repertoires were significantly more similar in luminal-like than in basal-like breast cancer. Data only fit, rather than demonstrated, lymph node origin of most tumor T cells.

TCRdb reprocessed the multiplex PCR reads with MiXCR, giving one entry per CDR3 protein. The sample lists around 150,000 distinct CDR3 sequences; 20% to 25% were seen once. Sequenced input: axillary lymph node tissue. The TCR comes from a female donor with breast cancer. Some clones in this sample may be carry-over from other donors' samples. The chain links TRBV9 to TRBJ2-1, with 14 bases aligning to TRBD2. CDR3 amino acids: CASSRLAGGYNEQFF. For the CDR3, the DNA is TGTGCCAGCAGCAGACTAGCGGGGGGGTACAATGAGCAGTTCTTC.